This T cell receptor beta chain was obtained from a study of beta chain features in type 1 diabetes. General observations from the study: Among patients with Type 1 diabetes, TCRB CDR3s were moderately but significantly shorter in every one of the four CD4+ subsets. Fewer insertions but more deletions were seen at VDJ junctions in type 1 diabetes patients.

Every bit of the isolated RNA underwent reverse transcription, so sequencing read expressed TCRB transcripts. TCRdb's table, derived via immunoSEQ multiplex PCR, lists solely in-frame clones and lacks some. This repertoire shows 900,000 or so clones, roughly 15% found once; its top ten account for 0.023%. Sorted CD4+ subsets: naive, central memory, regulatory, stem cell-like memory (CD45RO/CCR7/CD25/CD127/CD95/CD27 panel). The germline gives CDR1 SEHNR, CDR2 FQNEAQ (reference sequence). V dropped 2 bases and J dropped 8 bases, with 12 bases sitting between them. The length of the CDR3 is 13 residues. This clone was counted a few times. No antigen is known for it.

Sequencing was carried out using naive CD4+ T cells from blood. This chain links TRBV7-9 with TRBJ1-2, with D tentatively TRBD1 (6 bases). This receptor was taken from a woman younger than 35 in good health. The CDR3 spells CASSLTGFEGYTF. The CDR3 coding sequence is TGTGCCAGCAGCTTAACAGGGTTTGAGGGCTACACCTTC.